The next 23 T cell receptor beta chains were all read from a single sample in a study of T cells after posttransplantation cyclophosphamide. Sequencing was performed with immunoSEQ multiplex PCR; in TCRdb, only in-frame clones are kept and a portion is missing. Of about 21,000 clones in the sample, 95% to 99% were seen once. Sequencing was done on a sample of naive CD8+ T cells sorted from PBMCs. The receptors stem from a man aged 35-49 years in good health, CMV-negative, and a related stem cell transplant donor.

This clone came up once. The V and J genes are TRBV5-1 and TRBJ2-7; 7 bases align to TRBD2. Germline V CDR1 and CDR2: SGHRS, YFSETQ. The V and J ends lost 0 bases and 2 bases, in that order; junction bases with no gene match: 5. CDR3 length: 15 amino acids. CDR3 loop: CASSLVTGGAYEQYF. The CDR3 DNA follows: TGCGCCAGCAGCTTGGTTACGGGAGGTGCCTACGAGCAGTACTTC. The full variable domain, in which reference TRBV5-1 and TRBJ2-7 provide the parts outside the CDR3, is KAGVTQTPRYLIKTRGQQVTLSCSPISGHRSVSWYQQTPGQGLQFLFEYFSETQRNKGNFPGRFSGRQFSNSRSEMNVSTLELGDSALYLCASSLVTGGAYEQYFGPGTRLTVT.

V is TRBV4-2 and J is TRBJ2-7, with 7 bases matching TRBD2. Germline CDR1 is LGHNA and CDR2 is YNFKEQ. This CDR3 is built from 17 residues. After removal of 0 bases from V and 7 bases from J, the junction contained 15 bases not matched to a gene. The CDR3 loop is CASSQDLSGGSTGEQYF. Here the CDR3 DNA reads TGTGCCAGCAGCCAAGATCTCTCCGGCGGGAGTACGGGGGAGCAGTACTTC.

This chain links TRBV2 with TRBJ2-3, with D unresolved. Trimming pared 4 bases from V and 0 bases from J, leaving 20 bases between. The CDR3 sequence is 18 residues long. The germline V gene has CDR1 SNHLY and CDR2 FYNNEI. CDR3 in DNA: TGTGCCAGCAGTGTCACAGTTTCCGGTCTCCCCAGCACAGATACGCAGTATTTT. Its translation is CASSVTVSGLPSTDTQYF.

The chain uses TRBV27 and TRBJ2-3; weak D call: TRBD2 (6 bases). CDR3 size: 14 residues. Germline V gene data show CDR1 as MNHEY and CDR2 as SMNVEV (reference sequence). Trimming stripped 6 bases from V and 6 bases from J, with 16 bases between. In DNA, the CDR3 is TGTGCCAGCAGCTCAGGACTACGTCGCGATACGCAGTATTTT. Translated, it gives CASSSGLRRDTQYF.

This sequence joins TRBV5-6 and TRBJ2-1; D not resolved. The CDR3 sequence is 13 residues long. The germline V gene has CDR1 SGHDT and CDR2 YYEEEE. V gave up 1 base and J gave up 8 bases, with 10 bases separating them. In nucleotides, the CDR3 is TGTGCCAGCAGCTTGTTGGAAAGCGATGAGCAGTTCTTC. It encodes CASSLLESDEQFF.

The rearrangement uses TRBV9 and TRBJ2-5; TRBD2 matches 7 bases. This CDR3 has 14 residues. The junction had 10 bases not matched to a gene; V was cut back by 4 bases and J by 7 bases. CDR1 is SGDLS, CDR2 YYNGEE, per germline. The DNA of the CDR3 is TGTGCCAGCAGCAAAGCGGGGAGTCGGGGGACCCAGTACTTC. Protein product: CASSKAGSRGTQYF.

The chain links TRBV20-1 to TRBJ2-7, with D possibly TRBD2 on 6 matching bases. Germline CDR1 and CDR2: DFQATT and SNEGSKA (reference sequence). The germline V and J ends were trimmed by 5 bases and 1 base, with 6 bases remaining between them. CDR3 size: 11 residues. CDR3 DNA: TGCAGTGCTGGGGGGTCCTACGAGCAGTACTTC. The encoded protein is CSAGGSYEQYF.

The rearrangement links TRBV10-2 to TRBJ2-1, with D maybe TRBD2 (6 bases). Looked up from germline, CDR1 is WSHSY and CDR2 is SAAADI. The CDR3 length is 16 residues. The V end was cut by 0 bases, the J end by 5 bases, with 14 bases between. CDR3: CASSESGGGENNEQFF. The CDR3 nucleotides read TGCGCCAGCAGTGAGTCTGGAGGCGGGGAAAACAATGAGCAGTTCTTC.

The V call is TRBV4-3, the J call TRBJ2-7; possible D gene TRBD2, 7 bases. Germline-derived CDR1 and CDR2 are LGHNA and YSLEER. This CDR3 spans 16 amino acids. V was pared by 3 bases and J by 2 bases, with 17 bases between. The CDR3, as DNA: TGCGCCAGCAGCCAGGCCCGCGGGGGCGGCACCTACGAGCAGTACTTC. Translated: CASSQARGGGTYEQYF.

V and J are TRBV9 and TRBJ2-1, with TRBD2 matching 8 bases. The germline V gene has CDR1 SGDLS and CDR2 YYNGEE. The CDR3 covers 16 residues. The V and J ends lost 4 bases and 2 bases, in that order; junction bases with no gene match: 8. CDR3 in amino acids: CASSPRLAGAYNEQFF. As DNA, the CDR3 is TGTGCCAGCAGCCCCCGGCTAGCGGGCGCCTACAATGAGCAGTTCTTC.

This clone has just one count. The CDR3 bases are TGTGCCAGCAGCCCCATACCCGGACTGTCCTCTGGGGCCAACGTCCTGACTTTC. The encoded protein is CASSPIPGLSSGANVLTF. The chain recombines TRBV13 with TRBJ2-6; a weak D match, TRBD2 (5 bases). The CDR3 is 18 residues long. Germline V gene lookup returns CDR1 PRHDT and CDR2 FYEKMQ (reference sequence). The V and J ends lost 5 bases and 0 bases respectively, with 17 bases between them.

V gene TRBV7-9 combines with J gene TRBJ2-3; D is possibly TRBD2 (5 bases). The V end was cut by 1 base, the J end by 2 bases, with 10 bases between. The CDR3 runs 15 residues. Per germline, CDR1 SEHNR and CDR2 FQNEAQ (reference sequence). CDR3 bases: TGTGCCAGCAGCTTAGGAATGGACTTCACAGATACGCAGTATTTT. Its protein product is CASSLGMDFTDTQYF.

The genes are TRBV11-3 and TRBJ2-2, with 8 bases that match TRBD2. CDR1 and CDR2 (germline): SGHNT, YENEEA. V lost 5 bases, J lost 0 bases, and 14 bases stayed unmatched. This CDR3 spans 19 amino acids. The CDR3 reads CASSTREGRGNANTGELFF. The CDR3 coding sequence is TGTGCCAGCAGCACTCGGGAGGGGCGGGGAAACGCGAACACCGGGGAGCTGTTTTTT.

The chain joins TRBV5-1 to TRBJ2-7, with 7 positions matching TRBD1. The germline V gene encodes CDR1 SGHRS and CDR2 YFSETQ. The ends lost 2 bases at V and 6 bases at J; junction bases unmatched: 8. This CDR3 is built from 14 residues. CDR3 nucleotides: TGCGCCAGCAGCTTCGGGACAGCCTCATCCGAGCAGTACTTC. Protein product: CASSFGTASSEQYF.

In DNA, the CDR3 is TGTGCCAGTAGTATCTCGACAGCCAGCTCCTACGAGCAGTACTTC. Translated, it gives CASSISTASSYEQYF. This rearrangement joins TRBV19 to TRBJ2-7, with D possibly matching TRBD1 (5 bases). The germline V gene has CDR1 LNHDA and CDR2 SQIVND (reference sequence). The CDR3 runs 15 residues. Trimming stripped 3 bases from V and 0 bases from J, with 12 bases between.

The table lists this clone with a count of one. The chain recombines TRBV28 with TRBJ2-3; a weak D match, TRBD2 (5 bases). The ends were cut back, 6 bases at V and 2 bases at J, with 12 bases in the middle. The CDR3 has 14 amino acids. Germline-derived CDR1 and CDR2 are MDHEN and SYDVKM. CDR3: CASRKERPTDTQYF. CDR3 DNA: TGTGCCAGCAGGAAGGAGCGGCCCACAGATACGCAGTATTTT.

The rearrangement joins TRBV5-4 to TRBJ2-2, with TRBD2 matching 13 bases. CDR3 size: 18 residues. The V and J ends lost 0 bases and 7 bases, in that order; junction bases with no gene match: 9. Germline CDR1 and CDR2: SGHNT and YYREEE (reference sequence). The CDR3 DNA reads TGTGCCAGCAGCTTGGAAGGACTAGCGGGAGAGGAAAACGGGGAGCTGTTTTTT. Protein sequence: CASSLEGLAGEENGELFF.

The chain employs TRBV11-3 and TRBJ2-1, with 7 positions matching TRBD2. With V trimmed by 5 bases and J by 2 bases, 3 bases remained unmatched. Germline CDR1 is SGHNT and CDR2 is YENEEA. The CDR3 is 14 residues long. The CDR3 region is CASSPSGAYNEQFF. CDR3 sequence (DNA): TGTGCCAGCAGCCCTAGCGGAGCCTACAATGAGCAGTTCTTC.

The count of this clone is one. V and J are TRBV28 and TRBJ2-7, with 8 bases identical to TRBD1. Germline loops: CDR1 MDHEN, CDR2 SYDVKM. The V gene end was trimmed by 6 bases and the J gene end by 1 base; junction bases not matched to a gene: 5. This CDR3 spans 14 amino acids. CDR3 loop: CASRPGTGSYEQYF. For the CDR3, the DNA is TGTGCCAGCAGACCCGGGACAGGATCCTACGAGCAGTACTTC.

The CDR3 coding sequence is TGTGCCAGCAGCTACCTGGGCTACGAGCAGTACTTC. Its protein is CASSYLGYEQYF. The chain links TRBV5-6 to TRBJ2-5, with D hard to call. The tail of the sequence fits TRBJ2-7 better, so the J call may be wrong. The CDR3 extends over 12 amino acids. The germline gives CDR1 SGHDT, CDR2 YYEEEE.

The rearrangement uses TRBV7-8 and TRBJ2-1, with 8 bases identical to TRBD2. CDR3 length equals 16 residues. V lost 3 bases and J lost 8; bases outside the gene matches: 12. The germline CDR1 and CDR2 sequences are SGHVS and FQNEAQ. CDR3 bases: TGTGCCAGCAGCTTGAGTTCGGGACTAGTTGAGCATGAGCAGTTCTTC. As protein: CASSLSSGLVEHEQFF.

This rearrangement joins TRBV28 to TRBJ1-1; D not certain. CDR3 length: 18 amino acids. The V gene's germline CDR1 is MDHEN and CDR2 SYDVKM. Between the trimmed V and J ends, which lost 3 bases and 0 bases, there was a span of 20 bases. The CDR3 bases are TGTGCCAGCAGTTTCTATACCGCCCGCGACACCATGAACACTGAAGCTTTCTTT. Its protein is CASSFYTARDTMNTEAFF.

V is TRBV27 and J is TRBJ2-7; 9 nucleotides agree with TRBD2. Germline V CDR1 and CDR2: MNHEY, SMNVEV (reference sequence). The CDR3 has 15 amino acids. J gave up 1 base and V 2 bases, and 3 bases lay outside the gene matches. The CDR3 region is CASSLRGLASYEQYF. The CDR3 bases are TGTGCCAGCAGTTTACGGGGACTAGCTTCCTACGAGCAGTACTTC.